The clone carrying this TCR beta chain has more than one count but fewer than ten. The sample belongs to a study of regulatory T cells in long-lasting Graves disease. The CDR3 contains 19 residues. After removal of 0 bases from V and 0 bases from J, the junction contained 10 bases not matched to a gene. CDR1 and CDR2 from the germline V gene are LGHDT and YNNKEL (reference sequence). Construction of the TCR beta libraries employed iRepertoire HTBI primers in conjunction with Arm-PCR of CDR3 regions. Each CDR3 protein gets one entry after TCRdb re-called the multiplex PCR reads with MiXCR. The repertoire has about 530,000 distinct CDR3 sequences, about 15% of them found once; the top ten carry 25%. Time point of the sample: newly diagnosed GD, antithyroid drugs for less than 3 months. Making the TCR library involved RNA that had been extracted from PBMCs. Each of the patients was recruited from an endocrinology department situated in Xi'an, China.

This same sample was also part of a study on T cells in Graves' hyperthyroidism and ophthalmopathy.

The sequencing used peripheral blood mononuclear cells (PBMCs), collected at new diagnosis, from a patient treated with antithyroid drugs. This TCR derives from a middle-aged woman with Graves disease. The J gene is TRBJ2-5, the V gene TRBV3-1; the match to TRBD2 covers 10 bases. Written as DNA, the CDR3 is TGTGCCAGCAGCCAAGAATCAATACTACTAGCGGGGTACCAAGAGACCCAGTACTTC. Its translation: CASSQESILLAGYQETQYF.